The 9 T cell receptor beta chains below were found in one sample sequenced in a study of beta chain features in type 1 diabetes. Sequenced material consisted of expressed TCRB transcripts (all of the isolated RNA was reverse transcribed). Only in-frame clones appear in the TCRdb table, and some are missing; sequencing was by immunoSEQ multiplex PCR. The data contain around 200,000 clones, more than 10% of them singletons. The sequenced sample was central memory CD4+ T cells from blood. Receptors were obtained from a woman between 18 and 29 years old in good health.

The genes are TRBV11-1 and TRBJ2-1; a weak D match, TRBD2 (6 bases). V shed 5 bases and J shed 5 bases, with 16 bases lying between them. This CDR3 contains 15 residues. The germline gives CDR1 SGHAT, CDR2 FQDESV (reference sequence). The DNA of the CDR3 is TGTGCCAGCAGCCCTCGAGGGACTTACAACAATGAGCAGTTCTTC. It codes for CASSPRGTYNNEQFF.

The chain is built from TRBV18 and TRBJ2-5; 9 bases align to TRBD1. This CDR3 has 16 amino acids. The J segment lost 5 bases and the V segment lost 5 bases, leaving 12 bases of the junction unmatched. Germline V gene lookup returns CDR1 KGHSH and CDR2 LQKENI. CDR3 region: CASSSTRTGVGETQYF. The CDR3 nucleotides read TGTGCCAGCTCATCAACCCGGACAGGGGTGGGGGAGACCCAGTACTTC.

A few counts support this clone. The V gene is TRBV28, the J gene TRBJ2-1, with no clear D. With 4 bases removed from V and 4 bases from J, the gap between germline ends came to 5 bases. Germline V gives CDR1 MDHEN, CDR2 SYDVKM. The CDR3 is made up of 12 amino acids. Here the CDR3 DNA reads TGTGCCAGCAGTTCCACTTACAATGAGCAGTTCTTC. It yields the protein CASSSTYNEQFF.

The rearrangement uses TRBV7-9 and TRBJ2-1; possibly TRBD1 for D (6 bases). This CDR3 spans 16 amino acids. Germline lookup yields CDR1 SEHNR and CDR2 FQNEAQ (reference sequence). V was pared by 0 bases and J by 0 bases, with 9 bases between. Here the CDR3 reads CASSLAGQYSYNEQFF. DNA of the CDR3: TGTGCCAGCAGCTTAGCTGGACAGTACTCCTACAATGAGCAGTTCTTC. Looking up the rest from reference TRBV7-9 and TRBJ2-1 gives the full variable domain: DTGVSQNPRHKITKRGQNVTFRCDPISEHNRLYWYRQTLGQGPEFLTYFQNEAQLEKSRLLSDRFSAERPKGSFSTLEIQRTEQGDSAMYLCASSLAGQYSYNEQFFGPGTRLTVL.

This clone was seen just once. The rearrangement joins TRBV2 to TRBJ1-1; D not resolved. This CDR3 contains 14 residues. Per the germline V gene, CDR1 is SNHLY and CDR2 is FYNNEI. V lost 4 bases, J lost 0 bases, and 9 bases lay in between. The CDR3: CASSVHPMNTEAFF. As DNA, the CDR3 is TGTGCCAGCAGTGTACACCCCATGAACACTGAAGCTTTCTTT.

The gene calls are TRBV18 and TRBJ1-1; the D is unclear. The CDR3 is 14 residues long. V was cut by 2 bases and J by 2 bases, with 9 bases left in between. Germline CDR1 and CDR2: KGHSH and LQKENI. This CDR3 reads CASSPIARNTEAFF. Here the CDR3 DNA reads TGTGCCAGCTCACCAATAGCGCGAAACACTGAAGCTTTCTTT.

The rearrangement links TRBV9 to TRBJ1-3; no firm D call. Between the trimmed V and J ends, which lost 1 base and 4 bases, there was a span of 6 bases. The CDR3 totals 13 residues. Germline loops: CDR1 SGDLS, CDR2 YYNGEE. CDR3 bases: TGTGCCAGCAGCGTATGGCAGGGAAACACCATATATTTT. It encodes CASSVWQGNTIYF.

V gene TRBV4-1 combines with J gene TRBJ2-7, with 12 bases identical to TRBD2. Germline V CDR1 and CDR2: MGHRA, YSYEKL. Trimming at V came to 0 bases and at J to 6 bases, leaving 9 bases not matched to a gene. The CDR3 is 17 amino acids. The CDR3 sequence is CASSQDIGASGRVEQYF. For the CDR3, the DNA is TGCGCCAGCAGCCAAGATATAGGGGCTAGCGGGAGGGTCGAGCAGTACTTC.

Many counts were recorded for this clone. The chain employs TRBV6-1 and TRBJ2-1; tentatively, D is TRBD2 (6 bases). This CDR3 is built from 17 residues. CDR1 is MNHNS and CDR2 is SASEGT in the germline V gene. V lost 2 bases, J lost 0 bases, and 14 bases lay in between. The CDR3 coding sequence is TGTGCCAGCAGTGAATTAACCGGGACTGGCTCCTACAATGAGCAGTTCTTC. Protein: CASSELTGTGSYNEQFF.